This T cell receptor (beta chain) came from a study of molecular identifiers for immune sequencing clone quantification. Study-wide results and limits: A single cell's spiked Jurkat TCR RNA was reportedly detectable among fewer than 1.1 million naive cells.

The authors built bulk TCR libraries by previously described methods with listed TCR primers. TCRdb called the PCR reads again in MiXCR, with one record for every CDR3 protein. The sample lists approximately 590,000 distinct CDR3 sequences, roughly 25% occurring once. The sample holds many counts of this clonotype. Its specificity is not known. CD8+CD4-CCR7+CD45RA+ cells were sorted as naive CD8 T cells. The CDR3 extends over 14 amino acids. Germline V gene lookup returns CDR1 DFQATT and CDR2 SNEGSKA (reference sequence). V dropped 5 bases and J dropped 1 base, with 15 bases sitting between them. This TCR was recovered from a human donor in good health. Some libraries in this study had Jurkat cell RNA spiked in. The chain is built from TRBV20-1 and TRBJ2-7, with a weak D call TRBD1 (6 bases). The sample taken for sequencing was naive CD8+ T cells from blood, with Jurkat cell RNA spiked in. Subset meaning: FACS-sorted CD8+CD4-CCR7+CD45RA+ naive T cells. CDR3 sequence (DNA): TGCAGTGCTCGATCCCCCGGGACATCCTACGAGCAGTACTTC. Protein sequence: CSARSPGTSYEQYF.